The 29 T cell receptor beta chains given below trace back to one sample, sequenced in a study of cytomegalovirus exposure and HLA in healthy donors (dated by TCRdb to about 2017). Library preparation used the immunoSEQ multiplex PCR assay. The multiplex PCR relied on a mix of 60 forward primers for TCR Vbeta segments and 13 reverse primers for TCR Jbeta segments. TCRdb's version of the immuneACCESS table is confined to in-frame rearrangements and falls short of the full clone set. An unresolved V gene accounts for under half of the shortfall where checked; the remainder is of unknown origin. In all, the sample holds roughly 170,000 clones, and 75% to 85% of those were seen once. Around 2.4% of the sample comes from the top ten. Material for sequencing was PBMCs. These receptors all stem from a woman aged 25 to 39 in good health and CMV-seronegative.

The V call is TRBV7-8, the J call TRBJ1-1; no firm D call. The CDR3 is 15 amino acids. CDR1 SGHVS and CDR2 FQNEAQ come from the germline V gene. V lost 1 base and J lost 5, with 14 bases in between. CDR3 in amino acids: CASSLEYRGVTEAFF. The CDR3 coding sequence is TGTGCCAGCAGCTTAGAGTATCGGGGAGTGACTGAAGCTTTCTTT.

The chain carries TRBV11-3 and TRBJ1-4; 10 bases are a match to TRBD1. In germline, CDR1 is SGHNT, CDR2 YENEEA. This CDR3 region has 18 residues. Unmatched junction bases numbered 9, after V lost 0 bases and J lost 5 bases. This chain's CDR3 is CASSLEPGTGAPNEKLFF. The DNA for the CDR3 is TGTGCCAGCAGCTTAGAACCTGGGACAGGGGCCCCAAATGAAAAACTGTTTTTT. Full variable domain (outside the CDR3, taken from reference TRBV11-3 and TRBJ1-4): EAGVVQSPRYKIIEKKQPVAFWCNPISGHNTLYWYLQNLGQGPELLIRYENEEAVDDSQLPKDRFSAERLKGVDSTLKIQPAELGDSAVYLCASSLEPGTGAPNEKLFFGSGTQLSVL.

The V gene is TRBV5-1, the J gene TRBJ2-2, with D possibly TRBD1 on 5 matching bases. The CDR3 covers 13 residues. Trimming removed 5 bases from V and 1 base from J, with 6 bases in between. Germline assignment: CDR1 SGHRS and CDR2 YFSETQ. CDR3 nucleotides: TGCGCCAGCAGACAGGTGAACACCGGGGAGCTGTTTTTT. Protein product: CASRQVNTGELFF.

The CDR3 DNA reads TGTGCCAGCAGTGTCGGATACATGCAGGAGAACACTGAAGCTTTCTTT. Translation: CASSVGYMQENTEAFF. The chain joins TRBV2 to TRBJ1-1, with D unresolved. Germline V gives CDR1 SNHLY, CDR2 FYNNEI. Trimming stripped 4 bases from V and 1 base from J, with 16 bases between. The CDR3 is made up of 16 amino acids.

Here the CDR3 reads CASMSSGRAADEQYF. CDR3 coding DNA: TGTGCCAGCATGTCTAGCGGGAGGGCCGCGGACGAGCAGTACTTC. The V gene is TRBV28, the J gene TRBJ2-7; 12 nucleotides agree with TRBD2. This CDR3 has 15 residues. V shed 7 bases, J shed 5 bases, and the junction held 9 bases outside the gene matches. Germline CDR1 MDHEN, CDR2 SYDVKM.

The chain joins TRBV7-8 to TRBJ2-3, with 8 bases matching TRBD2. With V trimmed by 4 bases and J by 4 bases, 10 bases remained unmatched. The CDR3 covers 16 residues. Germline CDR1 and CDR2: SGHVS and FQNEAQ. The CDR3 spells CASSSLLAGTADTQYF. In DNA, the CDR3 is TGTGCCAGCAGCTCCCTATTAGCGGGGACCGCAGATACGCAGTATTTT.

The chain links TRBV18 to TRBJ2-3; 7 nucleotides line up with TRBD1. J gave up 6 bases and V 3 bases, and 3 bases lay outside the gene matches. Germline V CDR1 and CDR2: KGHSH, LQKENI. The CDR3 runs to 13 residues. CDR3 in DNA: TGTGCCAGCTCACCGGGACAGACGGATACGCAGTATTTT. Protein: CASSPGQTDTQYF.

This chain links TRBV5-1 with TRBJ1-4; 7 bases fit TRBD1. The germline V gene has CDR1 SGHRS and CDR2 YFSETQ. This CDR3 comprises 14 residues. Unmatched junction bases numbered 10, after V lost 7 bases and J lost 7 bases. CDR3 bases: TGCGCCAGCTGCCTGGGAGGGGGCGGTGAAAAACTGTTTTTT. Its protein product is CASCLGGGGEKLFF.

The CDR3, as DNA: TGTGCCAGCAGTCCCACTAGCGGGAGACCCTACGAGCAGTACTTC. Protein sequence: CASSPTSGRPYEQYF. The chain is built from TRBV27 and TRBJ2-7; 11 bases map to TRBD2. The germline V gene has CDR1 MNHEY and CDR2 SMNVEV (reference sequence). Unmatched junction bases numbered 5, after V lost 5 bases and J lost 2 bases. The CDR3 runs to 15 residues.

The chain joins TRBV11-2 to TRBJ2-6; D is uncertain. CDR3 length: 16 residues. V was pared by 2 bases and J by 0 bases, with 8 bases between. CDR1 and CDR2 from the germline V gene are SGHAT and FQNNGV. The CDR3 bases are TGTGCCAGCAGCTTAATCTCGGGCTCTGGGGCCAACGTCCTGACTTTC. Translated: CASSLISGSGANVLTF.

V usage is TRBV11-2 and J usage is TRBJ1-2; 10 bases fit TRBD1. With V trimmed by 4 bases and J by 4 bases, 15 bases remained unmatched. The germline CDR1 and CDR2 sequences are SGHAT and FQNNGV. The CDR3 contains 18 residues. CDR3 sequence (DNA): TGTGCCAGCAGCTCCTACCCATTTACCGGGACAGGGGCCTATGGCTACACCTTC. It codes for CASSSYPFTGTGAYGYTF.

The V gene is TRBV29-1, the J gene TRBJ2-7; TRBD1 is a possible D gene (5 bases). CDR3 size: 13 residues. Germline loops: CDR1 SQVTM, CDR2 ANQGSEA. Trimming cost V 6 bases and J 1 base, with 13 bases left between them. The CDR3 nucleotides read TGCAGCGTCCGCGACAGACGTTCCTACGAGCAGTACTTC. This translates into CSVRDRRSYEQYF.

The chain carries TRBV11-2 and TRBJ2-1, with 10 bases fitting TRBD2. Germline V lookup: CDR1 SGHAT, CDR2 FQNNGV. The V and J ends lost 5 bases and 8 bases, in that order; junction bases with no gene match: 12. The CDR3 is made up of 16 amino acids. CDR3 sequence: CASSPQRGGYLDEQFF. As DNA, the CDR3 is TGTGCCAGCAGCCCTCAGCGGGGGGGCTATCTTGATGAGCAGTTCTTC.

With respect to this clone: One end of the junction does not line up with germline, which may come from a read error. The chain carries TRBV7-9 and TRBJ1-2; TRBD1 is a possible D gene (6 bases). This CDR3 has 14 amino acids. In germline, CDR1 is SEHNR, CDR2 FQNEAQ (reference sequence). The CDR3, as DNA: TGTGCCAGCAGCTTGGGGGGGGCTAATTATGGCTACACCTTC. It encodes CASSLGGANYGYTF. Based on the CDR3 plus reference TRBV7-9 and TRBJ1-2, the full variable domain is DTGVSQNPRHKITKRGQNVTFRCDPISEHNRLYWYRQTLGQGPEFLTYFQNEAQLEKSRLLSDRFSAERPKGSFSTLEIQRTEQGDSAMYLCASSLGGANYGYTFGSGTRLTVV.

The chain joins TRBV11-2 to TRBJ1-6; TRBD1 might be the D (6 bases). The length of the CDR3 is 15 residues. Between the trimmed V and J ends, which lost 2 bases and 3 bases, there was a span of 8 bases. Germline CDR1 and CDR2: SGHAT and FQNNGV. The DNA of the CDR3 is TGTGCCAGCAGCTTATCGGACAGCTATAATTCACCCCTCCACTTT. As protein: CASSLSDSYNSPLHF.

Notes on this clone: Other DNA sequences from this sample encode an identical CDR3 as well. This chain links TRBV18 with TRBJ1-1; D is undetermined. The CDR3 is made up of 13 amino acids. Trimming cost V 3 bases and J 1 base, with 6 bases left between them. The germline V gene has CDR1 KGHSH and CDR2 LQKENI. The CDR3 bases are TGTGCCAGCTCACCTACAGAGAACACTGAAGCTTTCTTT. This translates into CASSPTENTEAFF. Full variable domain (outside the CDR3, taken from reference TRBV18 and TRBJ1-1): NAGVMQNPRHLVRRRGQEARLRCSPMKGHSHVYWYRQLPEEGLKFMVYLQKENIIDESGMPKERFSAEFPKEGPSILRIQQVVRGDSAAYFCASSPTENTEAFFGQGTRLTVV.

There are a few counts of this clone. CDR3 amino acids: CASSPLSLQETQYF. DNA of the CDR3: TGTGCCAGCAGCCCCCTGAGCCTCCAAGAGACCCAGTACTTC. V is TRBV7-2 and J is TRBJ2-5; D is undetermined. The CDR3 runs 14 residues. Germline V gene data show CDR1 as SGHTA and CDR2 as FQGNSA. Trimming stripped 5 bases from V and 1 base from J, with 11 bases between.

The chain employs TRBV10-1 and TRBJ2-7; 8 bases agree with TRBD1. CDR3 size: 15 residues. The junction had 8 bases not matched to a gene; V was cut back by 0 bases and J by 7 bases. Germline V gene lookup returns CDR1 WNHNN and CDR2 SYGVQD (reference sequence). In DNA, the CDR3 is TGCGCCAGCAGTGAGTCCGGGACAGGTCTTACGGAGCAGTACTTC. Amino acid sequence: CASSESGTGLTEQYF.

V is TRBV7-9 and J is TRBJ2-7, with a tentative D call TRBD1 (5 bases). This CDR3 has 14 residues. CDR1 and CDR2 (germline): SEHNR, FQNEAQ (reference sequence). V lost 1 base and J 2 bases, leaving 9 bases between the germline ends. The CDR3 loop is CASSLVTRAYEQYF. In DNA, the CDR3 is TGTGCCAGCAGCTTAGTCACCAGGGCCTACGAGCAGTACTTC.

The chain links TRBV28 to TRBJ2-2, with D unresolved. Germline CDR1 reads MDHEN; CDR2 reads SYDVKM. The CDR3 length is 15 residues. Trimming shortened V by 5 bases and J by 0 bases, and 10 bases separated the two germline ends. CDR3 loop: CASSGQTANTGELFF. CDR3 DNA sequence: TGTGCCAGCAGTGGCCAGACTGCGAACACCGGGGAGCTGTTTTTT.

This clone has only a few counts. The genes are TRBV29-1 and TRBJ2-7, with 10 bases lining up with TRBD2. V lost 3 bases to trimming and J lost 2 bases; unmatched junction nucleotides: 13. Germline assignment: CDR1 SQVTM and CDR2 ANQGSEA. This CDR3 region has 17 residues. The CDR3 DNA reads TGCAGCGTTGATCTAACACTAGCGGGGATTTTCACCTACGAGCAGTACTTC. It yields the protein CSVDLTLAGIFTYEQYF.

The V gene is TRBV25-1, the J gene TRBJ1-1; possible D gene TRBD1, 6 bases. The CDR3 sequence is 16 residues long. The V and J ends lost 1 base and 3 bases respectively, with 15 bases between them. The germline gives CDR1 MGHDK, CDR2 SYGVNS. CDR3 DNA: TGTGCCAGCAGTGAATTGGGGGCTGTGGGGGACACTGAAGCTTTCTTT. This translates into CASSELGAVGDTEAFF.

The chain has TRBV14 and TRBJ2-7; D is ambiguous. The CDR3 contains 15 residues. Germline V gene data show CDR1 as SGHDN and CDR2 as FVKESK. V lost 1 base and J lost 4, with 14 bases in between. The CDR3 here is CASSQGRWSVYEQYF. CDR3 in DNA: TGTGCCAGCAGCCAAGGTCGGTGGAGCGTTTACGAGCAGTACTTC.

This chain connects TRBV13 to TRBJ1-1, with D unresolved. This CDR3 spans 14 amino acids. Trimming stripped 5 bases from V and 3 bases from J, with 13 bases between. Germline V gives CDR1 PRHDT, CDR2 FYEKMQ (reference sequence). The CDR3 sequence: CASSPPHADTEAFF. In DNA, the CDR3 is TGTGCCAGCAGCCCCCCCCACGCGGACACTGAAGCTTTCTTT.

V is TRBV5-6 and J is TRBJ1-1; no clear D gene. There are 14 residues in the CDR3. Germline CDR1 is SGHDT and CDR2 is YYEEEE. V was cut by 4 bases and J by 0 bases, with 10 bases left in between. In DNA form, the CDR3 reads TGTGCCAGCAGCCCCCTTCCAGTGAACACTGAAGCTTTCTTT. Residues: CASSPLPVNTEAFF.

This chain uses TRBV6-5 with TRBJ1-1; D is possibly TRBD1 (5 bases). Trimming pared 5 bases from V and 2 bases from J, leaving 9 bases between. CDR1 MNHEY and CDR2 SVGAGI come from the germline V gene. The CDR3 extends over 13 amino acids. CDR3 bases: TGTGCCAGCAGTCTTTGGACAAACACTGAAGCTTTCTTT. As protein: CASSLWTNTEAFF.

The chain links TRBV5-6 to TRBJ1-2; D not resolved. Germline V lookup: CDR1 SGHDT, CDR2 YYEEEE. The CDR3 runs 14 residues. The V gene lost 2 bases and the J gene lost 0 bases, with 8 bases spanning the gap. CDR3 loop: CASSLIAANYGYTF. The CDR3 DNA follows: TGTGCCAGCAGCTTAATCGCAGCTAACTATGGCTACACCTTC.

The genes are TRBV11-2 and TRBJ2-7; 7 bases align to TRBD2. The CDR3 extends over 18 amino acids. V trimming: 5 bases; J trimming: 1 base; junction bases outside the gene matches: 17. CDR1 and CDR2 from the germline V gene are SGHAT and FQNNGV. CDR3 sequence reads: CASSPLSAYLAGSYEQYF. CDR3 DNA sequence: TGTGCCAGCAGCCCACTATCGGCTTATTTAGCGGGTTCCTACGAGCAGTACTTC.

The chain joins TRBV10-3 to TRBJ1-2; 7 positions match TRBD1. Germline V lookup: CDR1 ENHRY, CDR2 SYGVKD. V shed 6 bases and J 4 bases; nucleotides not matched to a gene: 14. This CDR3 has 16 residues. The CDR3 is CAIRRGEGGQVYGYTF. The CDR3 DNA reads TGTGCCATCAGGCGGGGAGAGGGTGGACAGGTCTATGGCTACACCTTC.